A single sample gave rise to the 29 T cell receptor beta chains below, sequenced in a study of T cell changes during pregnancy in multiple sclerosis. The method was immunoSEQ multiplex PCR; TCRdb's version includes in-frame clones alone and lacks a portion of them. This table holds about 51,000 clones, under 95% found once. The sequences come from CD4+ T cells from peripheral blood mononuclear cells, collected in the second trimester of pregnancy. The receptors originated from a female donor with multiple sclerosis, enrolled in a pregnancy study.

This clone showed up just once. The chain recombines TRBV27 with TRBJ1-1, with 7 positions matching TRBD1. The CDR3 has 14 amino acids. CDR1 MNHEY and CDR2 SMNVEV come from the germline V gene (reference sequence). V lost 3 bases, J lost 0 bases, and 1 base stayed unmatched. CDR3 protein: CASSFDRVNTEAFF. DNA of the CDR3: TGTGCCAGCAGTTTTGACAGGGTGAACACTGAAGCTTTCTTT.

V and J are TRBV7-2 and TRBJ2-3, with TRBD2 identical over 9 bases. Unmatched junction bases numbered 10, after V lost 5 bases and J lost 7 bases. This CDR3 has 15 residues. Germline V gene sequence: CDR1 SGHTA, CDR2 FQGNSA. For the CDR3, the DNA is TGTGCCAGCAGCGTCCCTAGCGGGGCGGCTTATACGCAGTATTTT. Its protein is CASSVPSGAAYTQYF.

V usage is TRBV7-6 and J usage is TRBJ1-6; weak D call: TRBD1 (5 bases). The CDR3 contains 16 residues. Germline CDR1 is SGHVS and CDR2 is FNYEAQ. Between the trimmed V and J ends, which lost 0 bases and 10 bases, there was a span of 16 bases. The CDR3 region is CASSLAGRGGGSPLHF. The DNA for the CDR3 is TGTGCCAGCAGCTTAGCCGGGCGGGGGGGAGGATCACCCCTCCACTTT.

This clone appeared a single time. The V and J genes are TRBV29-1 and TRBJ1-2; no clear D. Germline values: CDR1 SQVTM, CDR2 ANQGSEA. V lost 7 bases to trimming and J lost 8 bases, with 11 bases between them. The CDR3 is made up of 10 amino acids. The CDR3 DNA reads TGCAGCGCCTTCGCGACAGGCTACACCTTC. It translates to CSAFATGYTF.

The chain carries TRBV5-4 and TRBJ1-4, with a possible D match to TRBD1 (6 bases). Germline CDR1 and CDR2: SGHNT and YYREEE (reference sequence). Trimming cost V 1 base and J 8 bases, with 18 bases left between them. CDR3 length: 16 amino acids. CDR3 DNA: TGTGCCAGCAGCTTGACTACAGGGCCCGGAGCCGAAAAACTGTTTTTT. Its translation is CASSLTTGPGAEKLFF.

This chain links TRBV9 with TRBJ2-1, with TRBD2 matching over 9 bases. CDR1 is SGDLS and CDR2 is YYNGEE in the germline V gene. The junction had 9 bases not matched to a gene; V was cut back by 1 base and J by 13 bases. The CDR3 has 14 residues. The CDR3 nucleotides read TGTGCCAGCAGCGTATACTGGCGGGGGGGCCGCCAGTTCTTC. Translation gives CASSVYWRGGRQFF. Looking up the rest from reference TRBV9 and TRBJ2-1 gives the full variable domain: DSGVTQTPKHLITATGQRVTLRCSPRSGDLSVYWYQQSLDQGLQFLIQYYNGEERAKGNILERFSAQQFPDLHSELNLSSLELGDSALYFCASSVYWRGGRQFFGPGTRLTVL.

This sequence joins TRBV7-6 and TRBJ2-7; D perhaps matches TRBD2 (7 bases). The CDR3 consists of 15 residues. The V and J ends lost 2 bases and 4 bases respectively, with 15 bases between them. The V gene's germline CDR1 is SGHVS and CDR2 FNYEAQ. CDR3 protein: CASSLIGAGAYEQYF. CDR3 DNA sequence: TGTGCCAGCAGCTTAATCGGGGCGGGGGCGTACGAGCAGTACTTC.

The chain couples TRBV9 to TRBJ2-5; 9 nucleotides match TRBD1. Germline lookup yields CDR1 SGDLS and CDR2 YYNGEE. The trim removed 2 bases at V and 5 bases at J, leaving 4 bases unmatched. CDR3 length: 14 residues. The CDR3 nucleotides read TGTGCCAGCAGCGTTGCCGGGACAGGGGAGACCCAGTACTTC. Amino acids: CASSVAGTGETQYF.

This chain connects TRBV7-2 to TRBJ2-3; TRBD2 aligns across 7 bases. In germline, CDR1 is SGHTA, CDR2 FQGNSA. The V and J ends lost 3 bases and 3 bases, in that order; junction bases with no gene match: 12. The CDR3 sequence is 17 residues long. CDR3 DNA sequence: TGTGCCAGCAGCTTCTTCTGGGAGGGTACCGCGACAGATACGCAGTATTTT. Translated, it gives CASSFFWEGTATDTQYF.

The rearrangement uses TRBV7-2 and TRBJ1-1; D remains ambiguous. V lost 2 bases to trimming and J lost 4 bases, with 8 bases between them. CDR3 length: 13 amino acids. CDR1 is SGHTA and CDR2 is FQGNSA in the germline V gene. In DNA form, the CDR3 reads TGTGCCAGCAGCTTAAATCTTGTCACTGAAGCTTTCTTT. Amino acid sequence: CASSLNLVTEAFF.

The gene calls are TRBV6-1 and TRBJ1-3; no clear D gene. V was clipped by 3 bases and J by 4 bases, with 10 bases between them. The germline V gene encodes CDR1 MNHNS and CDR2 SASEGT. The CDR3 is 14 residues long. CDR3 bases: TGTGCCAGCAGTGAGGGAGGCTACGGAAACACCATATATTTT. Protein sequence: CASSEGGYGNTIYF.

The rearrangement links TRBV7-2 to TRBJ1-2, with D tentatively TRBD1 (5 bases). The germline V and J ends were trimmed by 0 bases and 8 bases, with 7 bases remaining between them. CDR1 and CDR2 from the germline V gene are SGHTA and FQGNSA. The CDR3 covers 12 residues. The CDR3 region has the DNA TGTGCCAGCAGCTTAGCGCAGGGAGGCTACACCTTC. This sequence encodes CASSLAQGGYTF.

The V and J genes are TRBV5-6 and TRBJ2-2, with TRBD1 matching 9 bases. The CDR3 totals 14 residues. Trimming took 5 bases from V and 8 from J; bases not matched to a gene: 7. CDR1 and CDR2 from the germline V gene are SGHDT and YYEEEE. DNA of the CDR3: TGTGCCAGCAGACGGGACAGGGTGATTGGGGAGCTGTTTTTT. This translates into CASRRDRVIGELFF. The variable domain in full, with the rest retrieved from reference TRBV5-6 and TRBJ2-2, is DAGVTQSPTHLIKTRGQQVTLRCSPKSGHDTVSWYQQALGQGPQFIFQYYEEEERQRGNFPDRFSGHQFPNYSSELNVNALLLGDSALYLCASRRDRVIGELFFGEGSRLTVL.

The chain links TRBV7-9 to TRBJ1-4; D not certain. Germline V gene sequence: CDR1 SEHNR, CDR2 FQNEAQ (reference sequence). The CDR3 has 14 residues. Trimming removed 3 bases at V and 5 bases at J, with 10 bases between. Written as DNA, the CDR3 is TGTGCCAGCAGCTTCGACCAGGTGAATGAAAAACTGTTTTTT. As protein: CASSFDQVNEKLFF. Drawing the rest from reference TRBV7-9 and TRBJ1-4, the complete variable domain is DTGVSQNPRHKITKRGQNVTFRCDPISEHNRLYWYRQTLGQGPEFLTYFQNEAQLEKSRLLSDRFSAERPKGSFSTLEIQRTEQGDSAMYLCASSFDQVNEKLFFGSGTQLSVL.

The chain links TRBV19 to TRBJ2-2; TRBD1 is a possible D gene (5 bases). CDR3 length: 15 amino acids. The V gene's germline CDR1 is LNHDA and CDR2 SQIVND (reference sequence). The germline V and J ends were trimmed by 7 bases and 5 bases, with 17 bases remaining between them. Written as DNA, the CDR3 is TGTGCCAGTACCCTAGGCAGGGTTTCAACCGGGGAGCTGTTTTTT. Translating gives CASTLGRVSTGELFF.

J is TRBJ2-7 and V is TRBV5-1; 10 nucleotides agree with TRBD1. Unmatched junction bases numbered 7, after V lost 4 bases and J lost 3 bases. There are 15 residues in the CDR3. CDR1 and CDR2 (germline): SGHRS, YFSETQ. DNA of the CDR3: TGCGCCAGCAGCCTAAGGACAGGGGGTGACTACGAGCAGTACTTC. Translated, it gives CASSLRTGGDYEQYF.

V gene TRBV7-3 combines with J gene TRBJ2-7; 11 bases are shared with TRBD1. J was trimmed by 7 bases and V by 5 bases; bases with no gene match: 4. Germline V gene lookup returns CDR1 SGHTA and CDR2 FQGTGA. The CDR3 is made up of 13 amino acids. CDR3 in amino acids: CASSVDRGREQYF. CDR3 sequence (DNA): TGTGCCAGCAGCGTGGACAGGGGGCGGGAGCAGTACTTC. Full variable domain (outside the CDR3, taken from reference TRBV7-3 and TRBJ2-7): GAGVSQTPSNKVTEKGKYVELRCDPISGHTALYWYRQSLGQGPEFLIYFQGTGAADDSGLPNDRFFAVRPEGSVSTLKIQRTERGDSAVYLCASSVDRGREQYFGPGTRLTVT.

The chain couples TRBV7-3 to TRBJ2-1; D may be TRBD2 (6 bases). Germline V gives CDR1 SGHTA, CDR2 FQGTGA. Trimming took off 9 bases at V and 6 bases at J, with 15 bases between the two ends. The CDR3 is 13 residues long. The CDR3 DNA reads TGTGCCAGTGCGACTAGGGCGAGCAATGAGCAGTTCTTC. It is translated as CASATRASNEQFF.

The chain's CDR3 is CASSQGIVDRPQHF. The DNA for the CDR3 is TGCGCCAGCAGCCAAGGCATAGTGGACAGGCCCCAGCATTTT. This chain links TRBV4-1 with TRBJ1-5, with D possibly matching TRBD1 (6 bases). There are 14 residues in the CDR3. In germline, CDR1 is MGHRA, CDR2 YSYEKL. The germline V and J ends were trimmed by 1 base and 9 bases, with 13 bases remaining between them.

This rearrangement joins TRBV15 to TRBJ2-3; 9 bases are shared with TRBD2. Germline CDR1 and CDR2: LNHNV and YYDKDF (reference sequence). CDR3 size: 17 residues. The V segment lost 2 bases and the J segment 2 bases; nucleotides outside the gene matches: 8. Here the CDR3 DNA reads TGTGCCACCAGCAGATCCTTAGCGGGGGCCTACACAGATACGCAGTATTTT. Translated: CATSRSLAGAYTDTQYF.

This chain joins TRBV4-2 and TRBJ1-1; TRBD1 matches at 11 bases. The CDR3 extends over 17 amino acids. Germline V gives CDR1 LGHNA, CDR2 YNFKEQ. Trimming took 0 bases from V and 4 from J; bases not matched to a gene: 7. The CDR3 loop is CASSQDPLGQGVTEAFF. CDR3 coding DNA: TGTGCCAGCAGCCAAGATCCTCTGGGACAGGGGGTCACTGAAGCTTTCTTT.

This clone was found a few times. The J gene is TRBJ1-1, the V gene TRBV5-8; D ambiguous. This CDR3 is 12 amino acids long. V was shortened by 7 bases and J by 5 bases, with 12 bases between the two germline ends. Germline V gene lookup returns CDR1 SGHTS and CDR2 YDEGEE. The CDR3 region is CASGEGWTEAFF. The CDR3 region has the DNA TGTGCCAGCGGGGAGGGCTGGACTGAAGCTTTCTTT.

The table lists this clone with a few counts. V and J are TRBV2 and TRBJ1-1, with no clear D. The CDR3 totals 12 residues. Germline V gene lookup returns CDR1 SNHLY and CDR2 FYNNEI. With 4 bases removed from V and 10 bases from J, the gap between germline ends came to 13 bases. The CDR3 spells CASSASVVGAFF. CDR3 DNA sequence: TGTGCCAGCAGTGCATCGGTCGTTGGAGCTTTCTTT.

The chain has TRBV30 and TRBJ1-1, with D possibly matching TRBD1 (6 bases). V gave up 3 bases and J gave up 4 bases, with 12 bases separating them. The CDR3 contains 13 residues. Germline V lookup: CDR1 GTSNPN, CDR2 SVGIG (reference sequence). The CDR3 region is CAWRRLGGTEAFF. The CDR3, as DNA: TGTGCCTGGAGGAGGTTAGGGGGCACTGAAGCTTTCTTT.

The chain couples TRBV29-1 to TRBJ1-2, with 9 positions matching TRBD1. CDR3 length: 11 residues. The junction had 2 bases not matched to a gene; V was cut back by 6 bases and J by 6 bases. Germline loops: CDR1 SQVTM, CDR2 ANQGSEA. The CDR3 DNA follows: TGCAGCGTCGGACAGGGGAATGGCTACACCTTC. Protein sequence: CSVGQGNGYTF.

The rearrangement joins TRBV5-4 to TRBJ2-5; 8 bases are a match to TRBD1. V gave up 4 bases and J gave up 7 bases; unmatched junction bases: 6. This CDR3 is built from 13 residues. In germline, CDR1 is SGHNT, CDR2 YYREEE (reference sequence). The CDR3 is CASSPGQEGTQYF. In DNA, the CDR3 is TGTGCCAGCAGCCCGGGACAGGAAGGGACCCAGTACTTC.

The gene calls are TRBV14 and TRBJ2-3; D remains ambiguous. CDR3 size: 14 residues. Germline V gene data show CDR1 as SGHDN and CDR2 as FVKESK. The germline V and J ends were trimmed by 1 base and 2 bases, with 7 bases remaining between them. The CDR3 region is CASSQAQFTDTQYF. Here the CDR3 DNA reads TGTGCCAGCAGCCAAGCACAGTTCACAGATACGCAGTATTTT.

The chain couples TRBV6-4 to TRBJ2-2; 7 bases line up with TRBD1. Per the germline V gene, CDR1 is MRHNA and CDR2 is SNTAGT. The CDR3 is 14 residues long. Losses at the gene ends were 5 bases for V and 2 bases for J; bases not matched to a gene: 2. In nucleotides, the CDR3 is TGTGCCAGCAGTCGGGACAGTAACACCGGGGAGCTGTTTTTT. This codes for CASSRDSNTGELFF.

The chain couples TRBV7-2 to TRBJ2-2; D may be TRBD1 (5 bases). The ends were cut back, 2 bases at V and 4 bases at J, with 8 bases in the middle. CDR1 and CDR2 from the germline V gene are SGHTA and FQGNSA. CDR3 size: 14 residues. CDR3 sequence (DNA): TGTGCCAGCAGCTTATCAGGGTTCACCGGGGAGCTGTTTTTT. The encoded protein is CASSLSGFTGELFF.